This T cell receptor (beta chain) was obtained from a study of PD-1 blockade in classical Hodgkin lymphoma. The study's findings and limits: Newly diagnosed patients were said to have less baseline TCR diversity than healthy donors did. By C4D1, diversity of CD4+ TCRs had risen significantly, whereas that of CD8+ TCRs had not. Why repertoires differed is undefined; disease activity or prior therapy possibly contributed.

Notes on this clone: No antigen is known for it.

CDR3 length: 13 amino acids. In germline, CDR1 is SGHRS, CDR2 YFSETQ. Trimming removed 1 base from V and 4 bases from J, with 7 bases in between. Every patient was affected by relapse after autologous stem cell transplantation, while exposure to brentuximab vedotin was not uniform. Assay: immunoSEQ multiplex PCR; the TCRdb copy retains only in-frame clones and omits some. The profile shows more than 90,000 clones, 80% to 90% of them singletons. This material consisted of peripheral blood mononuclear cells (PBMCs), taken before the second cycle of nivolumab. The J gene is TRBJ2-3, the V gene TRBV5-1; TRBD1 might be the D (5 bases). This sequence was found in a human donor with classical Hodgkin lymphoma. The chain's CDR3 is CASSLQGADTQYF. CDR3 DNA: TGCGCCAGCAGCTTGCAGGGCGCAGATACGCAGTATTTT.